This TCR beta chain was identified in a study of technical replicates of blood from several donors. Clones were sequenced by immunoSEQ multiplex PCR, and TCRdb holds only the in-frame ones, with some missing. The sample includes about 78,000 clones, roughly 94% seen only once; the top ten take under 0.3%. The CDR3 sequence is 14 residues long. Per germline, CDR1 ENHRY and CDR2 SYGVKD. Between the trimmed V and J ends, which lost 8 bases and 0 bases, there was a span of 13 bases. The sequence was obtained from a human donor in good health. Sequencing was performed on T cells isolated from PBMCs. The chain links TRBV10-3 to TRBJ1-1, with D uncertain. Written as DNA, the CDR3 is TGTGCCATCCCCTGGAGACCCTTGAACACTGAAGCTTTCTTT. Translated, it gives CAIPWRPLNTEAFF.